What follows are 8 T cell receptor beta chains derived from one specimen sequenced in a study of T cells in Graves' hyperthyroidism and ophthalmopathy. Researchers took RNA transcripts and amplified the TCR beta CDR3 regions from them. HTBI primers drove first-round RT-PCR of the TCR CDR3. Using its own MiXCR run on the multiplex PCR reads, TCRdb lists one record per CDR3 protein. The sample shows roughly 700,000 distinct CDR3 sequences, approximately 15% of them seen only once. Sequenced: blood. The origin of the receptors is a woman between 18 and 29 years old with Graves' hyperthyroidism.

This clonotype has ten or more counts. The rearrangement joins TRBV3-1 to TRBJ2-7; 10 nucleotides match TRBD1. Germline lookup yields CDR1 LGHDT and CDR2 YNNKEL (reference sequence). Trimming removed 1 base from V and 3 bases from J; junction bases left unmatched: 6. This CDR3 has 16 residues. CDR3 loop: CASSQGKGQGIYEQYF. CDR3 sequence (DNA): TGTGCCAGCAGCCAAGGAAAGGGACAGGGGATCTACGAGCAGTACTTC.

This clonotype was observed many times. The chain is built from TRBV18 and TRBJ1-2, with D possibly matching TRBD1 (5 bases). Deletions cut 0 bases from V and 1 base from J, with 9 bases between. The CDR3 has 15 amino acids. Germline assignment: CDR1 KGHSH and CDR2 LQKENI. CDR3 in DNA: TGTGCCAGCTCACCACCGAGGGGAAGTAACTATGGCTACACCTTC. Its protein product is CASSPPRGSNYGYTF.

This clonotype has more than one count but fewer than ten. This rearrangement joins TRBV20-1 to TRBJ2-3, with 10 bases matching TRBD2. The CDR3 covers 15 residues. Germline loops: CDR1 DFQATT, CDR2 SNEGSKA (reference sequence). V trimming: 3 bases; J trimming: 4 bases; junction bases outside the gene matches: 7. The CDR3 sequence: CSARSSGRLADTQYF. Written as DNA, the CDR3 is TGCAGTGCTAGGTCTAGCGGGAGATTAGCAGATACGCAGTATTTT.

Ten or more counts support this clonotype. The chain has TRBV28 and TRBJ1-5, with a possible D match to TRBD1 (5 bases). Trimming removed 6 bases from V and 5 bases from J, with 17 bases in between. CDR3 length: 15 residues. Per germline, CDR1 MDHEN and CDR2 SYDVKM. CDR3 nucleotide sequence: TGTGCCAGCAGCACTAGGTGGGGACCGGATCAGCCCCAGCATTTT. Translating it yields CASSTRWGPDQPQHF.

This clonotype has ten or more counts. The chain links TRBV27 to TRBJ2-3; no definite D call. Germline V CDR1 and CDR2: MNHEY, SMNVEV (reference sequence). Trimming shortened V by 8 bases and J by 5 bases, and 8 bases separated the two germline ends. This CDR3 has 11 residues. The CDR3 DNA follows: TGTGCCAGCGTATCCCTAGATACGCAGTATTTT. Protein product: CASVSLDTQYF.

This clonotype has ten or more counts. This chain joins TRBV11-2 and TRBJ2-5, with 7 nucleotides matching TRBD2. V lost 4 bases and J lost 3; bases outside the gene matches: 5. There are 14 residues in the CDR3. Germline assignment: CDR1 SGHAT and CDR2 FQNNGV. CDR3 nucleotides: TGTGCCAGCAGCTCTGGACTAGGGGAAGAGACCCAGTACTTC. Translating it yields CASSSGLGEETQYF.

This clonotype was counted only a few times. The chain uses TRBV2 and TRBJ2-2; no clear D. Per germline, CDR1 SNHLY and CDR2 FYNNEI. Trimming removed 7 bases from V and 0 bases from J, with 9 bases in between. This CDR3 contains 14 residues. The CDR3 region has the DNA TGTGCCAGCAACGACCTCGCGAACACCGGGGAGCTGTTTTTT. Its protein product is CASNDLANTGELFF.

Ten or more counts support this clonotype. The CDR3 DNA sequence: TGTGCCAGCAGGATGACTAGCGGGAGTGTTAACGGGGAGCTGTTTTTT. Its translation: CASRMTSGSVNGELFF. The rearrangement joins TRBV2 to TRBJ2-2, with 12 bases that match TRBD2. Germline V gene lookup returns CDR1 SNHLY and CDR2 FYNNEI. This CDR3 has 16 amino acids. J was trimmed by 7 bases and V by 6 bases; bases with no gene match: 9. The full variable domain, completed using reference TRBV2 and TRBJ2-2, is EPEVTQTPSHQVTQMGQEVILRCVPISNHLYFYWYRQILGQKVEFLVSFYNNEISEKSEIFDDQFSVERPDGSNFTLKIRSTKLEDSAMYFCASRMTSGSVNGELFFGEGSRLTVL.